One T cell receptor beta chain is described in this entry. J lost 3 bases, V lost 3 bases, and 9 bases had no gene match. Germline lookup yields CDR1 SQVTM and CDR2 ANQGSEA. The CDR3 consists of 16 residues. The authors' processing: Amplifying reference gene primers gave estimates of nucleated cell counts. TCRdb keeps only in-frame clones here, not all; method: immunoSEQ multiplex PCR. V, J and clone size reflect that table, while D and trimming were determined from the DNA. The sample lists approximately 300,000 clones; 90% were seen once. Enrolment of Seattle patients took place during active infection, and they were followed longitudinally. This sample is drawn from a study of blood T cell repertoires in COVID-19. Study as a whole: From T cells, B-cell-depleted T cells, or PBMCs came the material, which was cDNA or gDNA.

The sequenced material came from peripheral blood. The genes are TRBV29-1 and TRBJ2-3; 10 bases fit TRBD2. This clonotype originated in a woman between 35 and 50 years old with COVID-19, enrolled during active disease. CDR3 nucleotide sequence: TGCAGCGTTGATGGAATTCTAGCGGGAGCTACAGATACGCAGTATTTT. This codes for CSVDGILAGATDTQYF.